This paragraph covers one TCR beta chain sequence. The antigen is not known. This sample stems from a study of T cells in Graves' hyperthyroidism and ophthalmopathy. The wider study: Any treatment followed the collection of peripheral blood at initial diagnosis.

Broader study findings: Onset of ophthalmopathy came a median roughly 6.5 months after the model predicted it. By a 13 V-J model, ophthalmopathy was set apart from stable hyperthyroidism.

This CDR3 spans 13 amino acids. Deletions cut 3 bases from V and 5 bases from J, with 10 bases between. Germline V gives CDR1 SQVTM, CDR2 ANQGSEA. Uncontrolled infection, other autoimmune disease, pregnancy or lactation disqualified patients from enrolment. Amplification yielded TCR beta CDR3 regions, with RNA transcripts as the source. The study used the HTBI primer set for a first-round RT-PCR of the TCR CDR3. TCRdb re-analysed the multiplex PCR reads in MiXCR, keeping a single row per CDR3 protein. The sample yields about 350,000 distinct CDR3 sequences, roughly 13% seen once. This clonotype was sampled from a woman in her forties with Graves' ophthalmopathy. The chain employs TRBV29-1 and TRBJ1-4; tentatively, D is TRBD1 (6 bases). Sequencing used blood. The CDR3 is CSVERQGNEKLFF. In nucleotides, the CDR3 is TGCAGCGTTGAGAGGCAGGGGAATGAAAAACTGTTTTTT.